This T cell receptor beta chain was captured by sequencing in a study of shared clonotypes between healthy human individuals. Trimming stripped 1 base from V and 4 bases from J, with 11 bases between. The CDR3 extends over 14 amino acids. CDR1 SGDLS and CDR2 YYNGEE come from the germline V gene. Data came from immunoSEQ multiplex PCR; TCRdb stores just in-frame clones and leaves some out. The data hold about 2.2 million clones, with 90% to 95% observed a single time. Naive CD8 cells comprised CD45RO-negative, CCR7-positively selected cells, excluding terminally differentiated effector memory CD45RA+ cells. Overall study results and limits: Blood alone was sampled, and tissue repertoires likely differ.

Turning to this clone: As yet, its antigen is unknown.

This sequence originates from a man aged 18 to 29 in good health. Some clones in this sample may be carry-over from other donors' samples. This chain connects TRBV9 to TRBJ2-5; D call uncertain. Sequencing used naive CD8+ T cells from PBMCs. In DNA, the CDR3 is TGTGCCAGCAGCGTATTTGACGGTTCAGAGACCCAGTACTTC. Amino acid sequence: CASSVFDGSETQYF.